One TCR beta chain is described in this entry. These data are taken from a study of cytomegalovirus exposure and HLA in healthy donors. The PCR ran on 60 Vbeta and 13 Jbeta primers. Clones were sequenced by immunoSEQ multiplex PCR, and TCRdb holds only the in-frame ones, with some missing. This sample has over 100,000 clones; about 79% occur once, and the top ten carry roughly 1.8%. V trimming: 6 bases; J trimming: 5 bases; junction bases outside the gene matches: 19. This CDR3 has 18 residues. CDR1 is KGHSH and CDR2 is LQKENI in the germline V gene. The source of this sequence is a female donor in good health and CMV-seropositive. V and J are TRBV18 and TRBJ2-5; 9 nucleotides line up with TRBD1. Sequencing used PBMCs. This CDR3 reads CASSPGTDAQGAGETQYF. The CDR3 DNA reads TGTGCCAGCTCTCCAGGCACGGATGCACAGGGGGCCGGTGAGACCCAGTACTTC.